These 30 T cell receptor beta chains share one sample of origin, sequenced in a study of shared clonotypes between healthy human individuals. Libraries were prepared by immunoSEQ multiplex PCR; TCRdb keeps only in-frame clonotypes and omits some of them. The sample includes over a million clones, about 77% of them seen just once. The sequenced material came from memory CD4+ T cells sorted from blood. Subset denoted: CD45RA-negative fraction. The source of these receptors is a man aged 18 to 30 in good health.

The chain combines TRBV27 with TRBJ2-5, with a weak D call TRBD1 (7 bases). The CDR3 has 15 amino acids. CDR1 is MNHEY and CDR2 is SMNVEV in the germline V gene (reference sequence). V was clipped by 7 bases and J by 3 bases, with 18 bases between them. The CDR3 region is CASKYQGRGEETQYF. The CDR3 DNA follows: TGTGCCAGCAAGTATCAGGGCAGGGGGGAAGAGACCCAGTACTTC.

The chain carries TRBV5-4 and TRBJ2-5, with 8 bases matching TRBD1. The CDR3 is 14 amino acids. J gave up 7 bases and V 0 bases, and 5 bases lay outside the gene matches. Germline V gives CDR1 SGHNT, CDR2 YYREEE (reference sequence). CDR3: CASSLDAGGRTQYF. The CDR3 nucleotides read TGTGCCAGCAGCTTGGATGCAGGGGGCCGGACCCAGTACTTC.

As for this clone: Other DNA variants within this sample encode the same CDR3. The rearrangement uses TRBV7-2 and TRBJ2-7; no clear D. Germline CDR1 is SGHTA and CDR2 is FQGNSA. V shed 3 bases and J shed 0 bases, with 6 bases lying between them. This CDR3 region has 13 residues. For the CDR3, the DNA is TGTGCCAGCAGCTTTGGTCCCTCCTACGAGCAGTACTTC. Protein sequence: CASSFGPSYEQYF.

The chain carries TRBV29-1 and TRBJ2-7; 11 bases fit TRBD2. The junction had 11 bases not matched to a gene; V was cut back by 4 bases and J by 6 bases. Germline lookup yields CDR1 SQVTM and CDR2 ANQGSEA. The CDR3 spans 15 residues. For the CDR3, the DNA is TGCAGCGTTGGAATAACTAGCGGGAGATCGGTCGAGCAGTACTTC. This codes for CSVGITSGRSVEQYF.

The chain couples TRBV5-6 to TRBJ1-1; 7 bases agree with TRBD1. The V gene's germline CDR1 is SGHDT and CDR2 YYEEEE. The CDR3 is 14 amino acids. The ends lost 0 bases at V and 5 bases at J; junction bases unmatched: 4. This chain's CDR3 is CASSLVQGSTEAFF. The CDR3 DNA follows: TGTGCCAGCAGCTTGGTACAGGGGAGTACTGAAGCTTTCTTT.

This clone was counted between two and nine times. The rearrangement links TRBV28 to TRBJ2-1; D is undetermined. Deletions cut 4 bases from V and 4 bases from J, with 5 bases between. The CDR3 has 12 residues. CDR1 is MDHEN and CDR2 is SYDVKM in the germline V gene. CDR3 coding DNA: TGTGCCAGCAGTTCGATGTACAATGAGCAGTTCTTC. Translated, it gives CASSSMYNEQFF.

The rearrangement links TRBV29-1 to TRBJ2-7, with 11 nucleotides matching TRBD2. The V gene's germline CDR1 is SQVTM and CDR2 ANQGSEA. The CDR3 is 14 residues long. J was trimmed by 7 bases and V by 7 bases; bases with no gene match: 12. As DNA, the CDR3 is TGCAGCGCTCTATATAGCGGGAGGGCGAGGGAGCAGTACTTC. This codes for CSALYSGRAREQYF.

For the CDR3, the DNA is TGTGCCAGCTCACCAAGGAGTAGCGGGCCCACAGATACGCAGTATTTT. The encoded protein is CASSPRSSGPTDTQYF. This chain uses TRBV18 with TRBJ2-3, with 7 positions matching TRBD2. The junction had 7 bases not matched to a gene; V was cut back by 2 bases and J by 2 bases. CDR1 and CDR2 from the germline V gene are KGHSH and LQKENI. There are 16 residues in the CDR3.

The gene calls are TRBV11-2 and TRBJ1-1, with 8 bases lining up with TRBD1. The CDR3 totals 14 residues. Germline CDR1 reads SGHAT; CDR2 reads FQNNGV. The ends lost 5 bases at V and 2 bases at J; junction bases unmatched: 4. The CDR3 region is CASSPQGANTEAFF. The CDR3 nucleotides read TGTGCCAGCAGCCCCCAGGGGGCTAACACTGAAGCTTTCTTT.

This chain joins TRBV5-1 and TRBJ2-7; a possible D gene is TRBD1 (6 bases). The CDR3 is 15 amino acids. The ends were cut back, 0 bases at V and 0 bases at J, with 10 bases in the middle. The germline V gene encodes CDR1 SGHRS and CDR2 YFSETQ. CDR3 DNA: TGCGCCAGCAGCTTGGGAGGGGGTACCTCCTACGAGCAGTACTTC. Its translation: CASSLGGGTSYEQYF.

The chain is built from TRBV7-2 and TRBJ1-6; D is ambiguous. V lost 1 base to trimming and J lost 10 bases, with 11 bases between them. Germline values: CDR1 SGHTA, CDR2 FQGNSA. This CDR3 has 14 amino acids. For the CDR3, the DNA is TGTGCCAGCAGCTTAGGGGAAGGCTGGTCACCCCTCCACTTT. This encodes CASSLGEGWSPLHF.

Regarding this clone: At one boundary the junction diverges from the germline segment, which might be a read error. V and J are TRBV7-7 and TRBJ2-5; 10 bases are a match to TRBD2. The CDR3 has 15 amino acids. In germline, CDR1 is SSHAT, CDR2 FNYEAQ (reference sequence). In DNA, the CDR3 is TGTGCTAGCAGCTTTGGGCTAGCGGGAGCAGAGACCCAGTACTTC. Translation gives CASSFGLAGAETQYF.

CDR3 sequence (DNA): TGCGCCAGCAGCCTGAACTGGGGACTAGATGAAAAACTGTTTTTT. The encoded protein is CASSLNWGLDEKLFF. V and J are TRBV5-1 and TRBJ1-4, with D perhaps matching TRBD1 (5 bases). Germline values: CDR1 SGHRS, CDR2 YFSETQ. The CDR3 totals 15 residues. V gave up 4 bases and J gave up 6 bases, with 16 bases separating them.

A single count supports this clone. The V call is TRBV9, the J call TRBJ2-7, with 12 bases matching TRBD2. The CDR3 sequence is 14 residues long. Germline V gene data show CDR1 as SGDLS and CDR2 as YYNGEE. V lost 7 bases to trimming and J lost 6 bases; unmatched junction nucleotides: 8. This chain's CDR3 is CASAPTSGSREQYF. The CDR3 region has the DNA TGTGCCAGCGCTCCGACTAGCGGGAGTCGCGAGCAGTACTTC.

The chain has TRBV27 and TRBJ1-2, with 8 nucleotides matching TRBD1. The J segment lost 0 bases and the V segment lost 9 bases, leaving 6 bases of the junction unmatched. The length of the CDR3 is 14 residues. The germline V gene encodes CDR1 MNHEY and CDR2 SMNVEV (reference sequence). DNA of the CDR3: TGTGCCAGAGCGAACAGGGGGTCTAACTATGGCTACACCTTC. Translating it yields CARANRGSNYGYTF.

J is TRBJ2-7 and V is TRBV5-6, with TRBD2 identical over 8 bases. Unmatched junction bases numbered 4, after V lost 0 bases and J lost 2 bases. The CDR3 runs 15 residues. Germline lookup yields CDR1 SGHDT and CDR2 YYEEEE. Written as DNA, the CDR3 is TGTGCCAGCAGCTTGGCCAGCGGGAGCGCCTACGAGCAGTACTTC. The encoded protein is CASSLASGSAYEQYF.

To note about this clone: Additional DNA sequences in this sample encode the identical CDR3. The chain joins TRBV18 to TRBJ1-5; D might be TRBD1 (6 bases). The ends were cut back, 3 bases at V and 1 base at J, with 10 bases in the middle. CDR1 and CDR2 from the germline V gene are KGHSH and LQKENI. The CDR3 extends over 15 amino acids. CDR3 in DNA: TGTGCCAGCTCACCGCCCGGACAGAGCAATCAGCCCCAGCATTTT. Translating gives CASSPPGQSNQPQHF.

The chain couples TRBV7-9 to TRBJ1-1; 7 bases are a match to TRBD1. The V gene end was trimmed by 3 bases and the J gene end by 6 bases; junction bases not matched to a gene: 7. This CDR3 is built from 14 residues. Germline-derived CDR1 and CDR2 are SEHNR and FQNEAQ (reference sequence). The CDR3 loop is CASSLTQGRAEAFF. DNA for the CDR3: TGTGCCAGCAGCTTGACACAGGGGCGGGCTGAAGCTTTCTTT.

This rearrangement joins TRBV4-2 to TRBJ2-5, with 10 bases aligning to TRBD2. From germline, CDR1 is LGHNA and CDR2 YNFKEQ. This CDR3 has 19 residues. Germline trimming cut 1 base from V and 2 bases from J; bases unmatched to any gene: 13. CDR3 in amino acids: CASSQGRAGTSAYQETQYF. In nucleotides, the CDR3 is TGTGCCAGCAGCCAAGGTCGGGCCGGGACTAGCGCTTATCAAGAGACCCAGTACTTC.

This clone was seen more than once but under ten times. The chain carries TRBV10-2 and TRBJ2-7; D is ambiguous. V lost 3 bases and J 7 bases, leaving 10 bases between the germline ends. CDR1 is WSHSY and CDR2 is SAAADI in the germline V gene. The CDR3 covers 12 residues. The CDR3 spells CASSDSYREQYF. CDR3 nucleotide sequence: TGCGCCAGCAGTGATTCCTACAGAGAGCAGTACTTC.

V and J are TRBV27 and TRBJ2-5; perhaps D is TRBD1 or TRBD2 (6 bases each). CDR3 length: 18 residues. Trimming cost V 3 bases and J 4 bases, with 24 bases left between them. Per germline, CDR1 MNHEY and CDR2 SMNVEV (reference sequence). CDR3 in DNA: TGTGCCAGCAGTTTCAAATTCACCGGGACCGGAGGGGGAGAGACCCAGTACTTC. Amino acid sequence: CASSFKFTGTGGGETQYF.

Comment on this clone: In the same sample, other DNA sequences code for this CDR3. V gene TRBV4-1 combines with J gene TRBJ1-6, with D unresolved. The CDR3 consists of 15 residues. The V gene's germline CDR1 is MGHRA and CDR2 YSYEKL. The ends were cut back, 0 bases at V and 6 bases at J, with 9 bases in the middle. The CDR3 bases are TGCGCCAGCAGCCAAGATGGAGGGCCTAATTCACCCCTCCACTTT. Protein sequence: CASSQDGGPNSPLHF.

CDR3 protein: CASSLNFRGTGDTQYF. In DNA form, the CDR3 reads TGTGCCAGCAGCTTAAACTTCAGGGGAACGGGAGATACGCAGTATTTT. J is TRBJ2-3 and V is TRBV7-2; weak D call: TRBD1 (6 bases). The CDR3 runs 16 residues. Germline-derived CDR1 and CDR2 are SGHTA and FQGNSA. Trimming took off 2 bases at V and 5 bases at J, with 17 bases between the two ends. Using reference TRBV7-2 and TRBJ2-3 for the parts outside the CDR3, the full variable domain is GAGVSQSPSNKVTEKGKDVELRCDPISGHTALYWYRQSLGQGLEFLIYFQGNSAPDKSGLPSDRFSAERTGGSVSTLTIQRTQQEDSAVYLCASSLNFRGTGDTQYFGPGTRLTVL.

The V and J genes are TRBV7-3 and TRBJ2-1; D is unresolved. Trimming took 5 bases from V and 8 from J, leaving 16 bases between them. The CDR3 length is 14 residues. Germline CDR1 reads SGHTA; CDR2 reads FQGTGA. Here the CDR3 DNA reads TGTGCCAGCAGCGCCTCGTTTGCGTGGGATGAGCAGTTCTTC. Protein product: CASSASFAWDEQFF.

This chain connects TRBV18 to TRBJ2-3; D remains unclear. There are 12 residues in the CDR3. The V end was cut by 4 bases, the J end by 0 bases, with 2 bases between. The V gene's germline CDR1 is KGHSH and CDR2 LQKENI. The CDR3 region is CASSQSTDTQYF. CDR3 coding DNA: TGTGCCAGCTCACAGAGCACAGATACGCAGTATTTT.

This chain links TRBV11-2 with TRBJ2-3; TRBD1 is a possible D gene (6 bases). The CDR3 loop spans 15 amino acids. Trimming shortened V by 5 bases and J by 4 bases, and 16 bases separated the two germline ends. The germline CDR1 and CDR2 sequences are SGHAT and FQNNGV. CDR3 amino acids: CASSLSTGFADTQYF. In DNA form, the CDR3 reads TGTGCCAGCAGCCTTTCGACAGGTTTCGCAGATACGCAGTATTTT. Full variable domain (missing parts from reference TRBV11-2 and TRBJ2-3): EAGVAQSPRYKIIEKRQSVAFWCNPISGHATLYWYQQILGQGPKLLIQFQNNGVVDDSQLPKDRFSAERLKGVDSTLKIQPAKLEDSAVYLCASSLSTGFADTQYFGPGTRLTVL.

The chain employs TRBV30 and TRBJ2-3; tentatively, D is TRBD1 (6 bases). Germline V lookup: CDR1 GTSNPN, CDR2 SVGIG (reference sequence). The CDR3 spans 13 residues. Trimming removed 4 bases from V and 5 bases from J, with 13 bases in between. The CDR3 DNA reads as TGTGCCTGGAAGTGGCAGGGGAAAGATACGCAGTATTTT. Encoded protein: CAWKWQGKDTQYF.

The rearrangement joins TRBV30 to TRBJ1-3, with D possibly matching TRBD1 (5 bases). The ends were cut back, 4 bases at V and 0 bases at J, with 13 bases in the middle. This CDR3 is built from 15 residues. CDR1 is GTSNPN and CDR2 is SVGIG in the germline V gene (reference sequence). DNA for the CDR3: TGTGCCTGGAAAAGGCGGGGGATCTCTGGAAACACCATATATTTT. It is translated as CAWKRRGISGNTIYF.

The chain couples TRBV6-1 to TRBJ2-2; D is unresolved. This CDR3 has 15 amino acids. V dropped 6 bases and J dropped 1 base, with 12 bases sitting between them. The germline V gene encodes CDR1 MNHNS and CDR2 SASEGT. The CDR3 region has the DNA TGTGCCAGCAGCCATAATATGAAGAACACCGGGGAGCTGTTTTTT. Translation gives CASSHNMKNTGELFF.

In DNA, the CDR3 is TGTGCCAGTAGTAAGAGTAGGGGTGAAGCTTTCTTT. It encodes CASSKSRGEAFF. V is TRBV19 and J is TRBJ1-1; TRBD1 might be the D (5 bases). The germline gives CDR1 LNHDA, CDR2 SQIVND (reference sequence). There are 12 residues in the CDR3. V dropped 4 bases and J dropped 7 bases, with 10 bases sitting between them. The variable domain in full, with the rest retrieved from reference TRBV19 and TRBJ1-1, is DGGITQSPKYLFRKEGQNVTLSCEQNLNHDAMYWYRQDPGQGLRLIYYSQIVNDFQKGDIAEGYSVSREKKESFPLTVTSAQKNPTAFYLCASSKSRGEAFFGQGTRLTVV.